These 10 T cell receptor beta chains were all obtained from the same sample, sequenced in a study of T cells after yellow fever vaccination. TCRdb used MiXCR to reprocess the 5' RACE reads, holding one entry per CDR3 protein. The top ten hold less than 3.5% of the sample, which has approximately 300,000 distinct CDR3 sequences, over 8.5% seen once. The source material was CD4+ T cells sorted from PBMCs, sampled 45 days after the yellow fever booster vaccination. These receptors all stem from a young man who received the YFV17D yellow fever vaccine.

This chain links TRBV7-2 with TRBJ1-6; 7 bases line up with TRBD1. With V trimmed by 6 bases and J by 7 bases, 6 bases remained unmatched. Germline CDR1 SGHTA, CDR2 FQGNSA. This CDR3 contains 14 residues. Written as DNA, the CDR3 is TGTGCCAGCAGGCGTACAGGGGACAATTCACCCCTCCACTTT. This codes for CASRRTGDNSPLHF.

This clonotype has a count of ten or more. V gene TRBV5-1 combines with J gene TRBJ2-2, with D tentatively TRBD1 or TRBD2 (5 bases each). This CDR3 has 16 amino acids. CDR1 is SGHRS, CDR2 YFSETQ, per germline. V was pared by 4 bases and J by 1 base, with 14 bases between. CDR3 bases: TGCGCCAGCAGCCGATCGGGGCTAGGGAACACCGGGGAGCTGTTTTTT. Its translation: CASSRSGLGNTGELFF.

This clonotype was detected only a few times. DNA of the CDR3: TGTGCCAGCAGCCCAGCGAGGGGGCGATCACCTTCCTACGAGCAGTACTTC. Residues: CASSPARGRSPSYEQYF. The V gene is TRBV13, the J gene TRBJ2-7; 7 bases map to TRBD1. The germline gives CDR1 PRHDT, CDR2 FYEKMQ (reference sequence). V lost 5 bases, J lost 1 base, and 14 bases stayed unmatched. The CDR3 extends over 17 amino acids.

V and J are TRBV28 and TRBJ2-5, with 11 bases that match TRBD2. Germline assignment: CDR1 MDHEN and CDR2 SYDVKM. CDR3 length equals 17 residues. J was trimmed by 5 bases and V by 2 bases; bases with no gene match: 10. The CDR3 loop reads CASSLGRVAGGQETQYF. The CDR3 nucleotides are TGTGCCAGCAGTTTAGGAAGAGTAGCGGGGGGGCAGGAGACCCAGTACTTC.

This clonotype was counted at least ten times. The V and J genes are TRBV5-1 and TRBJ2-1, with 14 bases that match TRBD2. With 5 bases clipped from V and 7 bases from J, the junction kept 5 bases outside the gene matches. CDR1 is SGHRS, CDR2 YFSETQ, per germline. This CDR3 has 15 residues. This CDR3 reads CASSRTSGGLNEQFF. CDR3 DNA: TGCGCCAGCAGTCGGACTAGCGGGGGGCTGAATGAGCAGTTCTTC.

This clonotype was found a few times. The CDR3 DNA is TGCGCCAGCAGCTGGGGACAGCCTAGAGGCCAGTACTTC. Protein product: CASSWGQPRGQYF. The chain combines TRBV5-1 with TRBJ2-5; 7 positions match TRBD1. CDR1 and CDR2 from the germline V gene are SGHRS and YFSETQ. J gave up 10 bases and V 3 bases, and 9 bases lay outside the gene matches. This CDR3 is 13 amino acids long.

The rearrangement uses TRBV5-4 and TRBJ2-5; TRBD2 aligns across 10 bases. Losses at the gene ends were 4 bases for V and 3 bases for J; bases not matched to a gene: 9. The CDR3 is 16 residues long. Germline CDR1 SGHNT, CDR2 YYREEE (reference sequence). In DNA form, the CDR3 reads TGTGCCAGCAGCACGCCAGCGGGGGGGGTAAAAGAGACCCAGTACTTC. It is translated as CASSTPAGGVKETQYF.

A few counts support this clonotype. The chain is built from TRBV12-5 and TRBJ1-2, with D tentatively TRBD1 (5 bases). This CDR3 contains 15 residues. V was trimmed by 6 bases and J by 4 bases, leaving 18 bases between them. Germline values: CDR1 LGHNT, CDR2 FRNRAP. The CDR3 region is CASGRWAGSIYGYTF. CDR3 in DNA: TGTGCTAGTGGCCGATGGGCAGGGAGTATCTATGGCTACACCTTC.

This chain joins TRBV9 and TRBJ1-2; perhaps TRBD1 as D (5 bases). V was clipped by 6 bases and J by 6 bases, with 24 bases between them. CDR1 and CDR2 (germline): SGDLS, YYNGEE. This CDR3 spans 16 amino acids. CDR3 bases: TGTGCCAGCACCAAGCAGGTGGGGGTAACGGTGAATGGCTACACCTTC. It is translated as CASTKQVGVTVNGYTF.

This clonotype was counted a few times. The chain employs TRBV4-3 and TRBJ1-1, with D unresolved. This CDR3 is built from 13 residues. Germline V gene sequence: CDR1 LGHNA, CDR2 YSLEER. V shed 0 bases and J shed 4 bases, with 6 bases lying between them. In DNA, the CDR3 is TGCGCCAGCAGCCAAGATTTACCCACTGAAGCTTTCTTT. Translation: CASSQDLPTEAFF.